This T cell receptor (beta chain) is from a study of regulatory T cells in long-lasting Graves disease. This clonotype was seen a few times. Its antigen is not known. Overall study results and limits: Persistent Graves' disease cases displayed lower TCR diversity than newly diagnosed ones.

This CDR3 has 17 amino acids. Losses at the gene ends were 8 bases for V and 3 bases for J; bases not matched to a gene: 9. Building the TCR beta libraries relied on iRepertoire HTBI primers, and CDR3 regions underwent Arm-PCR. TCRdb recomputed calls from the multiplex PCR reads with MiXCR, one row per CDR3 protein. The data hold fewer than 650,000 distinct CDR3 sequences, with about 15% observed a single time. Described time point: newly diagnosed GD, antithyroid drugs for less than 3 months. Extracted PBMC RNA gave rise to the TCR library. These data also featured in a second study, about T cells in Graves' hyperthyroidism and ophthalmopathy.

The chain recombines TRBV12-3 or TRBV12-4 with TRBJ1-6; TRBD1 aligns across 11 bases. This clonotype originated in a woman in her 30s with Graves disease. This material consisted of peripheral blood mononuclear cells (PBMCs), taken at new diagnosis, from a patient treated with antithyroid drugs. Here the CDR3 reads CASRLRTGGFYNSPLHF. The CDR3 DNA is TGTGCCAGCCGATTGCGGACAGGGGGCTTCTATAATTCACCCCTCCACTTT.